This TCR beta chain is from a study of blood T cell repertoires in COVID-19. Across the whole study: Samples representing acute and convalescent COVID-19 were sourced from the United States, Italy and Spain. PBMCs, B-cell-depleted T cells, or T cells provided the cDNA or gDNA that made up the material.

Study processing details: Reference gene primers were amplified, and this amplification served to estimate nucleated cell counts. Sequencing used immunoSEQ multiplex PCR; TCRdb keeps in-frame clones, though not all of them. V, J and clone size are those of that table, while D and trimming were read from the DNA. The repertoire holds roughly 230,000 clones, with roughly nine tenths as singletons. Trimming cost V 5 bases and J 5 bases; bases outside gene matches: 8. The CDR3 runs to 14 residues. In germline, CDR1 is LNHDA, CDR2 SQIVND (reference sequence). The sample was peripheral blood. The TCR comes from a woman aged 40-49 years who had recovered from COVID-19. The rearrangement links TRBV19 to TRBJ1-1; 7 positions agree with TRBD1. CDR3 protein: CASSSTGVGTEAFF. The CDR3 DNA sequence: TGTGCCAGTAGTTCAACAGGGGTAGGTACTGAAGCTTTCTTT.